The 28 T cell receptor beta chains below were found in one sample sequenced in a study of T cells after yellow fever vaccination. TCRdb fed the 5' RACE reads into MiXCR, producing one record per CDR3 protein. This sample has hundreds of thousands of distinct CDR3 sequences; roughly 9.4% occur once, and the top ten carry roughly 18%. Here the sequenced sample was PBMCs, taken on the day of the first yellow fever vaccination. The source of these receptors is a man younger than 30 who received the YFV17D yellow fever vaccine.

This clonotype was observed a few times. The chain joins TRBV3-1 to TRBJ2-1; 10 bases fit TRBD2. The CDR3 runs 16 residues. With 0 bases clipped from V and 8 bases from J, the junction kept 7 bases outside the gene matches. CDR1 and CDR2 (germline): LGHDT, YNNKEL (reference sequence). The CDR3 DNA reads TGTGCCAGCAGCCAAGACCCAGCGGGGGGGCATGATGAGCAGTTCTTC. This encodes CASSQDPAGGHDEQFF.

This clonotype was counted a few times. CDR3 sequence reads: CASSFPGDGTDTQYF. The CDR3 DNA follows: TGTGCCAGCAGTTTCCCAGGGGATGGCACAGATACGCAGTATTTT. The chain uses TRBV5-8 and TRBJ2-3; weak D call: TRBD1 (6 bases). This CDR3 is built from 15 residues. Germline CDR1 is SGHTS and CDR2 is YDEGEE. V was shortened by 5 bases and J by 1 base, with 14 bases between the two germline ends.

This clonotype was seen only a few times. This chain uses TRBV7-2 with TRBJ1-3; D is perhaps TRBD1 (5 bases). Trimming stripped 2 bases from V and 1 base from J, with 9 bases between. The length of the CDR3 is 15 residues. CDR1 is SGHTA, CDR2 FQGNSA, per germline. The CDR3 DNA is TGTGCCAGCAGCTTACAGGGATATTCTGGAAACACCATATATTTT. Its translation is CASSLQGYSGNTIYF.

The chain has TRBV4-1 and TRBJ2-1, with D possibly matching TRBD2 (6 bases). Per the germline V gene, CDR1 is MGHRA and CDR2 is YSYEKL. Trimming left V 1 base short and J 2 bases short, with 15 bases between. CDR3 length equals 17 residues. As DNA, the CDR3 is TGCGCCAGCAGCCAAGGAGTGATGGGGGGAGCCTACAATGAGCAGTTCTTC. Translated: CASSQGVMGGAYNEQFF.

The rearrangement uses TRBV14 and TRBJ2-4, with TRBD1 as a possible D gene (6 bases). Trimming stripped 4 bases from V and 8 bases from J, with 9 bases between. CDR1 SGHDN and CDR2 FVKESK come from the germline V gene. The CDR3 covers 12 residues. The CDR3 nucleotides read TGTGCCAGCAGCCTTAGACAGGACATTCAGTACTTC. Protein product: CASSLRQDIQYF.

This clonotype has a handful of counts. The chain recombines TRBV29-1 with TRBJ2-6; D not certain. Germline CDR1 reads SQVTM; CDR2 reads ANQGSEA. Trimming shortened V by 4 bases and J by 1 base, and 5 bases separated the two germline ends. The CDR3 consists of 13 residues. As DNA, the CDR3 is TGCAGCGTTGGGCATTCTGGGGCCAACGTCCTGACTTTC. It specifies CSVGHSGANVLTF.

J is TRBJ2-1 and V is TRBV7-2; tentatively, D is TRBD1 (6 bases). V lost 5 bases and J lost 4, with 15 bases in between. Germline V gene data show CDR1 as SGHTA and CDR2 as FQGNSA. The CDR3 loop spans 15 amino acids. DNA of the CDR3: TGTGCCAGCAGCGCAGGACAGTTCCCGTACAATGAGCAGTTCTTC. Its translation: CASSAGQFPYNEQFF.

In its sample, this clonotype was seen a few times. This chain uses TRBV5-4 with TRBJ1-1; D unclear. Germline CDR1 is SGHNT and CDR2 is YYREEE (reference sequence). The CDR3 sequence is 13 residues long. The germline V and J ends were trimmed by 4 bases and 5 bases, with 12 bases remaining between them. The chain's CDR3 is CASSPTEGTEAFF. CDR3 DNA sequence: TGTGCCAGCAGCCCTACCGAGGGAACTGAAGCTTTCTTT.

This clonotype was found a few times. V gene TRBV14 combines with J gene TRBJ2-3, with D tentatively TRBD2 (6 bases). The CDR3 spans 13 residues. Trimming took 0 bases from V and 11 from J, leaving 12 bases between them. The V gene's germline CDR1 is SGHDN and CDR2 FVKESK. The CDR3 loop reads CASSQERTTRQYF. As DNA, the CDR3 is TGTGCCAGCAGCCAAGAACGGACTACAAGGCAGTATTTT.

The rearrangement uses TRBV5-1 and TRBJ2-1; D may be TRBD2 (6 bases). In germline, CDR1 is SGHRS, CDR2 YFSETQ. V was trimmed by 5 bases and J by 7 bases, leaving 19 bases between them. The CDR3 is 15 residues long. As DNA, the CDR3 is TGCGCCAGCAGTCGGTACGGGGACTCTACAAATGAGCAGTTCTTC. Its translation: CASSRYGDSTNEQFF. The variable domain in full, with the rest retrieved from reference TRBV5-1 and TRBJ2-1, is KAGVTQTPRYLIKTRGQQVTLSCSPISGHRSVSWYQQTPGQGLQFLFEYFSETQRNKGNFPGRFSGRQFSNSRSEMNVSTLELGDSALYLCASSRYGDSTNEQFFGPGTRLTVL.

This clonotype has ten or more counts. The rearrangement joins TRBV6-2 or TRBV6-3 to TRBJ1-6; D might be TRBD1 (5 bases). The CDR3 totals 17 residues. Germline CDR1 is MNHEY and CDR2 is SVGEGT. The V and J ends lost 6 bases and 3 bases respectively, with 18 bases between them. CDR3 region: CASSRNRDGRYNSPLHF. The CDR3 DNA follows: TGTGCCAGCAGCCGAAATCGGGACGGACGCTATAATTCACCCCTCCACTTT.

This clonotype was counted between two and nine times. The chain is built from TRBV12-3 or TRBV12-4 and TRBJ2-5, with TRBD2 matching over 11 bases. The CDR3 runs 18 residues. After removal of 7 bases from V and 0 bases from J, the junction contained 13 bases not matched to a gene. CDR3 amino acids: CASTNRASGGSYQETQYF. The CDR3 region has the DNA TGTGCCAGCACCAACCGGGCTAGCGGGGGGTCCTACCAAGAGACCCAGTACTTC.

The chain employs TRBV19 and TRBJ2-7; D remains ambiguous. Germline CDR1 LNHDA, CDR2 SQIVND (reference sequence). V lost 2 bases and J lost 4, with 18 bases in between. CDR3 length equals 16 residues. The CDR3 sequence: CASSIRRTVPIYEQYF. In DNA form, the CDR3 reads TGTGCCAGTAGTATAAGAAGGACCGTTCCGATTTACGAGCAGTACTTC.

The rearrangement links TRBV7-2 to TRBJ2-3; tentative D call: TRBD2 (5 bases). Germline V gene data show CDR1 as SGHTA and CDR2 as FQGNSA. The CDR3 totals 17 residues. V was cut by 3 bases and J by 0 bases, with 16 bases left in between. CDR3: CASSFGLALTSTDTQYF. The CDR3 bases are TGTGCCAGCAGCTTCGGACTGGCCCTCACTAGCACAGATACGCAGTATTTT.

V usage is TRBV30 and J usage is TRBJ1-1; unclear D gene. This CDR3 contains 13 residues. The V and J ends lost 0 bases and 3 bases respectively, with 8 bases between them. Germline V gives CDR1 GTSNPN, CDR2 SVGIG (reference sequence). The CDR3 sequence: CAWSVQPYTEAFF. The CDR3 nucleotides are TGTGCCTGGAGTGTACAACCGTACACTGAAGCTTTCTTT.

There are many counts of this clonotype. The chain joins TRBV28 to TRBJ1-5, with TRBD1 identical over 11 bases. The CDR3 is 16 residues long. V trimming: 5 bases; J trimming: 2 bases; junction bases outside the gene matches: 5. Germline lookup yields CDR1 MDHEN and CDR2 SYDVKM. CDR3 coding DNA: TGTGCCAGCAGTAGGACAGGGGGCGATGGCAATCAGCCCCAGCATTTT. This encodes CASSRTGGDGNQPQHF.

This clonotype was seen more than once but under ten times. CDR3 nucleotides: TGTGCCACCAGCACCGGACTGGGCGGGGATGAGCAGTTCTTC. It codes for CATSTGLGGDEQFF. The chain has TRBV15 and TRBJ2-1; D may be TRBD2 (6 bases). Trimming took off 4 bases at V and 8 bases at J, with 15 bases between the two ends. This CDR3 is built from 14 residues. Germline CDR1 reads LNHNV; CDR2 reads YYDKDF (reference sequence). The full variable domain, completed using reference TRBV15 and TRBJ2-1, is DAMVIQNPRYQVTQFGKPVTLSCSQTLNHNVMYWYQQKSSQAPKLLFHYYDKDFNNEADTPDNFQSRRPNTSFCFLDIRSPGLGDTAMYLCATSTGLGGDEQFFGPGTRLTVL.

CDR3 amino acids: CSAPPGAGIDTQYF. In nucleotides, the CDR3 is TGCAGTGCCCCCCCAGGAGCGGGCATTGATACGCAGTATTTT. The chain has TRBV20-1 and TRBJ2-3, with D perhaps TRBD2 (6 bases). Germline CDR1 is DFQATT and CDR2 is SNEGSKA (reference sequence). The length of the CDR3 is 14 residues. Trimming left V 6 bases short and J 6 bases short, with 19 bases between.

V is TRBV5-1 and J is TRBJ2-1; no definite D call. V lost 4 bases and J lost 1, with 6 bases in between. The CDR3 consists of 13 residues. CDR1 SGHRS and CDR2 YFSETQ come from the germline V gene. CDR3 DNA sequence: TGCGCCAGCAGCAATCCATCCTACAATGAGCAGTTCTTC. Protein: CASSNPSYNEQFF.

The V and J genes are TRBV19 and TRBJ1-6; TRBD1 is a possible D gene (5 bases). Germline lookup yields CDR1 LNHDA and CDR2 SQIVND (reference sequence). The ends were cut back, 8 bases at V and 11 bases at J, with 13 bases in the middle. This CDR3 is 12 amino acids long. The CDR3 is CASHTRGTPLHF. The CDR3 DNA follows: TGTGCCAGTCATACCCGGGGGACACCCCTCCACTTT.

The rearrangement uses TRBV20-1 and TRBJ2-2; 7 bases fit TRBD2. The CDR3 contains 16 residues. Germline V lookup: CDR1 DFQATT, CDR2 SNEGSKA (reference sequence). The J segment lost 3 bases and the V segment lost 0 bases, leaving 7 bases of the junction unmatched. CDR3 bases: TGCAGTGCTAGAGATCTGGGGGGGGGTCACACCGGGGAGCTGTTTTTT. Its translation: CSARDLGGGHTGELFF.

The chain combines TRBV29-1 with TRBJ2-3, with D tentatively TRBD1 or TRBD2 (5 bases each). The CDR3 consists of 16 residues. Germline V CDR1 and CDR2: SQVTM, ANQGSEA. V was pared by 4 bases and J by 2 bases, with 19 bases between. The CDR3 protein is CSVGGRVEGFTDTQYF. The CDR3, as DNA: TGCAGCGTTGGCGGCAGGGTTGAGGGGTTCACAGATACGCAGTATTTT.

The rearrangement joins TRBV3-1 to TRBJ2-5, with a weak D call TRBD2 (6 bases). The CDR3 runs to 15 residues. CDR1 is LGHDT, CDR2 YNNKEL, per germline (reference sequence). V lost 2 bases, J lost 5 bases, and 15 bases lay in between. The CDR3 DNA is TGTGCCAGCAGCCAAATGCTCACGGGGGTGGAGACCCAGTACTTC. Its protein product is CASSQMLTGVETQYF.

This clonotype was found many times. The CDR3 protein is CASSPGTASTDTQYF. Here the CDR3 DNA reads TGTGCCAGCAGCCCAGGGACAGCTAGCACAGATACGCAGTATTTT. The chain carries TRBV12-3 or TRBV12-4 and TRBJ2-3, with 7 positions matching TRBD1. The CDR3 extends over 15 amino acids. The junction had 6 bases not matched to a gene; V was cut back by 6 bases and J by 0 bases.

The chain has TRBV19 and TRBJ2-3; TRBD1 or TRBD2 may be the D gene (5 bases each). Per germline, CDR1 LNHDA and CDR2 SQIVND (reference sequence). This CDR3 has 13 residues. Between the trimmed V and J ends, which lost 11 bases and 0 bases, there was a span of 12 bases. The CDR3 coding sequence is TGTGCCGTCGGGACCCTTAGCACAGATACGCAGTATTTT. Translation gives CAVGTLSTDTQYF.

This clonotype has a single count. The genes are TRBV12-3 or TRBV12-4 and TRBJ2-5; TRBD1 matches at 8 bases. The trim removed 6 bases at V and 5 bases at J, leaving 8 bases unmatched. The CDR3 has 14 residues. The CDR3 sequence: CASSFGTGDETQYF. Here the CDR3 DNA reads TGTGCCAGCAGCTTCGGGACAGGCGACGAGACCCAGTACTTC.

This clonotype was recorded a few times. The CDR3 loop reads CASSGQGAGYGYTF. DNA for the CDR3: TGTGCCAGCAGCGGACAGGGGGCTGGGTATGGCTACACCTTC. The chain carries TRBV7-2 and TRBJ1-2; 11 bases align to TRBD1. Trimming took 5 bases from V and 5 from J; bases not matched to a gene: 4. Germline CDR1 SGHTA, CDR2 FQGNSA. This CDR3 has 14 residues.

The chain has TRBV7-2 and TRBJ2-3; 9 positions agree with TRBD2. The J segment lost 5 bases and the V segment lost 5 bases, leaving 11 bases of the junction unmatched. Germline assignment: CDR1 SGHTA and CDR2 FQGNSA. The CDR3 is 16 residues long. The chain's CDR3 is CASSPRLAGREDTQYF. CDR3 bases: TGTGCCAGCAGCCCCCGCCTAGCGGGGAGGGAAGATACGCAGTATTTT.